These T cell receptor beta chains were read from a single sample in a study of blood T cell repertoires in COVID-19. The method was immunoSEQ multiplex PCR; TCRdb's version includes in-frame clones alone and lacks a portion of them. The table shows 380,000 or so clones, with roughly 86% occurring only once. Sequences were obtained from peripheral blood. These receptors were obtained from a human donor with acute or convalescent COVID-19. The donor label of this sample is uncertain. The conserved cysteine and the conserved F or W are not part of the CDR3 here.

TRBJ2-6	TRBV5-5	ASSSDRGTFTGANVLT
TRBJ1-1	TRBV7-9	ASSFRGNTEAF
TRBJ1-2	TRBV18	ASSPPDRGPNYGYT
TRBJ2-2	TRBV12-5	ASGPGTGRTGELF
TRBJ1-1	TRBV10-3	AISESGLGETEAF
TRBJ2-1	TRBV5-5	ASSPGIEQF
TRBJ1-1	TRBV28	ASSPRQGGGNTEAF
TRBJ2-2	TRBV18	ASSPDITGELF
TRBJ2-1	TRBV5-1	ASSLRSLAGEEQF
TRBJ2-7	TRBV7-2	ASSWSGTSGYEQY
TRBJ1-5	TRBV28	ASSFVGRANQPQH
TRBJ2-3	TRBV5-1	ASSLPQLAGGIDTQY
TRBJ2-1	TRBV5-6	ASDRGYNEQF
TRBJ2-5	TRBV28	ATQGVLETQY
TRBJ1-3	TRBV24-1	ATGRLNPTGNTIY
TRBJ2-5	TRBV18	ASSPISETQY
TRBJ1-6	TRBV4-1	ASSPLPVRSPLH
TRBJ1-2	TRBV5-6	ASRRYRESGYT
TRBJ1-1	TRBV6-5	ASTSDLGTEAF
TRBJ1-2	TRBV29-1	SVESYRTNYGYT
TRBJ2-4	TRBV5-6	ASSFRGAKNIQY
TRBJ1-1	TRBV14	ASSQDLGQVNTEAF
TRBJ2-7	TRBV2	ASKENSLATDG
TRBJ1-3	TRBV6-5	ASRATGVSGNTIY
TRBJ2-7	TRBV7-6	ASSSQGYEQY
TRBJ1-1	TRBV14	ASSQGTGVFEAF
TRBJ1-2	TRBV4-1	ASSQDSGRDRGNNYGYT
TRBJ1-5	TRBV3-1/TRBV3-2	ASSLFGNQPQH
TRBJ2-5	TRBV3-1/TRBV3-2	ASSPILGTGRSQETQY
TRBJ2-1	TRBV10-1	ASSENPAGGPGEQF
TRBJ1-1	TRBV11-2	ASSLGVDSTEAF
TRBJ1-1	TRBV18	ASSPPGGVNTEAF
TRBJ2-7	TRBV6-2/TRBV6-3	ASSYLLAGEQY
TRBJ2-7	TRBV4-1	ASSQVPAGGPYEQY
TRBJ2-1	TRBV5-1	ASSLGADLGDSYNEQF
TRBJ2-2	TRBV7-8	ASRQDSLVSGELF
TRBJ2-7	TRBV3-1/TRBV3-2	ASSQESGKTYEQY
TRBJ2-1	TRBV5-6	ASSLLQEYNEQF
TRBJ2-5	TRBV2	ASSRSQETQY
TRBJ2-1	TRBV27	ASTSRGPSYNEQF
TRBJ1-6	TRBV3-1/TRBV3-2	ASNRQGANSPLH
TRBJ1-1	TRBV5-4	ASSQRQGAGAEAF
TRBJ2-7	TRBV5-6	ASAEAGSSYEQY
TRBJ2-7	TRBV7-9	ASSPPGLGNYEQY
TRBJ2-6	TRBV5-4	ASSLTRSGANVLT
TRBJ1-2	TRBV5-6	ASSPGGPRLVYGYT
TRBJ2-5	TRBV5-1	ASSLIQRGGPETQY
TRBJ2-7	TRBV18	ASSPEIYEQY
TRBJ1-2	TRBV5-4	ASSSSQQGAYGYT
TRBJ2-3	TRBV2	ASNRETDTQY
TRBJ1-6	TRBV5-4	ASSTTGRGYNSPLH
TRBJ1-2	TRBV12-3/TRBV12-4	ASSLVSAGGYT
TRBJ2-7	TRBV27	ASSPPGSGRFYEQY